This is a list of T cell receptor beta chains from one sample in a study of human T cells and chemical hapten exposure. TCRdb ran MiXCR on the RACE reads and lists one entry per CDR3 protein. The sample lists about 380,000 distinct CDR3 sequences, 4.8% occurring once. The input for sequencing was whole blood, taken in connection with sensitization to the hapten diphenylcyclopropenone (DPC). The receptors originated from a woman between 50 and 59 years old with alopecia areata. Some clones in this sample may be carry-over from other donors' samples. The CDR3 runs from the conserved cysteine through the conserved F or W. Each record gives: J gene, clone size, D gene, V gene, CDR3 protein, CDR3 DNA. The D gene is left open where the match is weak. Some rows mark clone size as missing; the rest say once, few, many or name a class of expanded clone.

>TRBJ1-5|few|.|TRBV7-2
CASSPDLYNQPQHF
TGTGCCAGCAGCCCGGACCTATACAATCAGCCCCAGCATTTT
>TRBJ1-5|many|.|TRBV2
CASVSVGFENQPQHF
TGTGCCAGCGTATCCGTGGGATTTGAAAATCAGCCCCAGCATTTT
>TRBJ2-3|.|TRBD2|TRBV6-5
CASSTSGKKDTQYF
TGTGCCAGCAGTACTAGCGGCAAGAAAGATACGCAGTATTTT
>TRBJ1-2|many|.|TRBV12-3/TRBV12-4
CASRTTRPIGYTF
TGTGCCAGCAGAACAACTAGGCCGATTGGCTACACCTTC
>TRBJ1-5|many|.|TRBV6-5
CASSGGINQPQHF
TGTGCCAGCAGCGGGGGGATCAATCAGCCCCAGCATTTT
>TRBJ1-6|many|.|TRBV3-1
CASSQDQASPLHF
TGTGCCAGCAGCCAAGATCAGGCTTCACCCCTCCACTTT
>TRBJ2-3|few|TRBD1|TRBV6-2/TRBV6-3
CASPPSGTGPLLADTQYF
TGTGCCAGCCCACCATCGGGGACAGGGCCCCTCCTGGCAGATACGCAGTATTTT
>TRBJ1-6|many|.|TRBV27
CASRLTAGSPLHF
TGTGCCAGCAGACTTACCGCAGGCTCACCCCTCCACTTT
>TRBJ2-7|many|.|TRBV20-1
CSARDRGSQYSYEQYF
TGCAGTGCTAGAGATAGGGGGAGCCAATACTCCTACGAGCAGTACTTC
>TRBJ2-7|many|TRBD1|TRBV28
CASSLQTGGGYEQYF
TGTGCCAGCAGTCTCCAGACAGGGGGCGGGTACGAGCAGTACTTC
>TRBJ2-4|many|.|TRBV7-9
CASSPPYRDLAKNIQYF
TGTGCCAGCAGCCCCCCCTACAGAGACCTAGCCAAAAACATTCAGTACTTC
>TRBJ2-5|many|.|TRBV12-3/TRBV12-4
CASSAGIQETQYF
TGTGCCAGCAGCGCGGGCATCCAAGAGACCCAGTACTTC
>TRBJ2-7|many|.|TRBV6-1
CASSELDRHF
TGTGCCAGCAGTGAATTGGATCGGCACTTC
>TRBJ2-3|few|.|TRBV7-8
CASSPRERKIGTQYF
TGTGCCAGCAGCCCCAGGGAGCGGAAGATAGGTACGCAGTATTTT
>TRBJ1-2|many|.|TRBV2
CAAGPAPQYGYTF
TGTGCCGCAGGGCCCGCACCACAGTATGGCTACACCTTC
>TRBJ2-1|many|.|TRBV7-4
CASSLVLLGQFF
TGTGCCAGCAGCTTAGTCCTGCTAGGGCAGTTCTTC
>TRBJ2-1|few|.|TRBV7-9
CASSFIEDEQFF
TGTGCCAGCAGCTTCATAGAAGATGAGCAGTTCTTC
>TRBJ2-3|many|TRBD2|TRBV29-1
CSAGRLAGVGTDTQYF
TGCAGCGCTGGCCGACTAGCGGGAGTCGGCACAGATACGCAGTATTTT
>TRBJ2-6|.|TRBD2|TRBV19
CASGEGSSGANVLTF
TGTGCCAGCGGGGAGGGCAGCTCTGGGGCCAACGTCCTGACTTTC
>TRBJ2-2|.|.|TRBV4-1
CASSLQPDALRELFF
TGCGCCAGCAGCCTACAGCCGGACGCACTCCGGGAGCTGTTTTTT
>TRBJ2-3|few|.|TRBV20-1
CSAGLSMLADTQYF
TGCAGTGCTGGCCTTTCCATGTTGGCAGATACGCAGTATTTT
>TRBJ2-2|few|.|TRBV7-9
CASSSRSTGELFF
TGTGCCAGCAGTTCTCGGTCCACCGGGGAGCTGTTTTTT
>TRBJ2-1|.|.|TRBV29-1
CSVPTGHNEQFF
TGCAGCGTACCGACAGGCCACAATGAGCAGTTCTTC
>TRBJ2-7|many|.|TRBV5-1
CASSVTLRDNNEQYF
TGCGCCAGCAGCGTGACCCTACGGGACAACAACGAGCAGTACTTC
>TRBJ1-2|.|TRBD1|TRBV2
CARTHRGVNYGYTF
TGTGCCAGGACACACAGGGGGGTAAACTATGGCTACACCTTC
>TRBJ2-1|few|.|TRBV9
CASSVGFSSYNEQFF
TGTGCCAGCAGCGTAGGCTTCAGCTCCTACAATGAGCAGTTCTTC
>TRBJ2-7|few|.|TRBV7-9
CASSFPRDEQYF
TGTGCCAGCAGCTTCCCGCGGGACGAGCAGTACTTC
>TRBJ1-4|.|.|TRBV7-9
CASSNGWGTGEKLFF
TGTGCCAGCAGCAACGGATGGGGGACGGGGGAAAAACTGTTTTTT
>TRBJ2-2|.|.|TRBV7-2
CASKSGAGELFF
TGTGCCAGCAAGTCAGGGGCCGGGGAGCTGTTTTTT
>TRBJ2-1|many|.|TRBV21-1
CASSTLGTSYNEQFF
TGTGCCAGCAGCACCCTAGGGACTAGCTACAATGAGCAGTTCTTC
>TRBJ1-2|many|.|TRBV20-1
CSARDRVEPGYTF
TGCAGTGCTAGAGATCGAGTTGAACCTGGCTACACCTTC
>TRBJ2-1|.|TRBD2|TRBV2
CASSEGRREVKVGNEQFF
TGTGCCAGCAGTGAAGGAAGGCGGGAGGTTAAAGTTGGCAATGAGCAGTTCTTC
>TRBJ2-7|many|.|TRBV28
CASVPYSSYEQYF
TGTGCCAGCGTACCATATTCGTCCTACGAGCAGTACTTC
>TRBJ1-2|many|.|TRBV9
CASSGLRGPASSNYGYTF
TGTGCCAGCAGCGGCTTGAGGGGCCCCGCATCCTCTAACTATGGCTACACCTTC
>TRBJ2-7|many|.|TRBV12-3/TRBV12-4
CASTTDTTAYEQYF
TGTGCCAGCACCACGGACACGACCGCCTACGAGCAGTACTTC
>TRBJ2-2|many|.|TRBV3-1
CASSRKLGSGELFF
TGTGCCAGCAGTCGTAAATTGGGATCCGGGGAGCTGTTTTTT
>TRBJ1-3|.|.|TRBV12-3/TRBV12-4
CASSLLGGFSGNTIYF
TGTGCCAGCAGCCTATTAGGGGGTTTCTCTGGAAACACCATATATTTT
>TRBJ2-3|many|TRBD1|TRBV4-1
CASSQEGQGWADTQYF
TGCGCCAGCAGCCAAGAGGGACAGGGTTGGGCAGATACGCAGTATTTT
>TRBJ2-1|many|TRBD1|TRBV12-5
CASGLGTGGSNEQFF
TGTGCTAGTGGTTTGGGGACAGGGGGTTCCAATGAGCAGTTCTTC
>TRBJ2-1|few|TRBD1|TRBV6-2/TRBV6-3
CASSYGLWTGPYNEQFF
TGTGCCAGCAGTTACGGGCTGTGGACAGGGCCTTACAATGAGCAGTTCTTC
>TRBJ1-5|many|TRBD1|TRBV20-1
CSARDAGGLGNQPQHF
TGCAGTGCTAGAGATGCAGGGGGCTTGGGCAATCAGCCCCAGCATTTT
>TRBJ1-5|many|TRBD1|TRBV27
CASSPHQGQGKEPQHF
TGTGCCAGCAGTCCTCATCAAGGACAGGGAAAGGAGCCCCAGCATTTT